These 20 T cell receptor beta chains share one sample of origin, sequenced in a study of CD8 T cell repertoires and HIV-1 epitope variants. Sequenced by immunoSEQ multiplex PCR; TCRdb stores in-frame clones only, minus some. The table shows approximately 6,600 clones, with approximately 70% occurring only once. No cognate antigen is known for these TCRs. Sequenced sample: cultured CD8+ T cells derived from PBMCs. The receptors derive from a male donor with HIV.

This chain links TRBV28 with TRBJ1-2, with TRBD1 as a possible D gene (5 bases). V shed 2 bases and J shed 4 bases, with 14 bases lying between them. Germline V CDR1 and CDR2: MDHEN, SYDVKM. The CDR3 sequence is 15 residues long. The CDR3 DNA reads TGTGCCAGCAGTTTAGGGGGGATGTTTAGCTATGGCTACACCTTC. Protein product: CASSLGGMFSYGYTF.

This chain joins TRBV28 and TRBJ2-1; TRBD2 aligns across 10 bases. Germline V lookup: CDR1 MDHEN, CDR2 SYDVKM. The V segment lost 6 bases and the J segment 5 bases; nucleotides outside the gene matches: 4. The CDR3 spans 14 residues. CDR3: CASRWTSGHNEQFF. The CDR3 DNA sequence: TGTGCCAGCAGGTGGACTAGCGGCCACAATGAGCAGTTCTTC.

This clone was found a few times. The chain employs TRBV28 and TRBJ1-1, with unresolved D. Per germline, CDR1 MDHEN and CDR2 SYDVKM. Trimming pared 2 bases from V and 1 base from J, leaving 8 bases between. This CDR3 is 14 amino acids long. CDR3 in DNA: TGTGCCAGCAGTTTACTCATAACGAACACTGAAGCTTTCTTT. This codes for CASSLLITNTEAFF.

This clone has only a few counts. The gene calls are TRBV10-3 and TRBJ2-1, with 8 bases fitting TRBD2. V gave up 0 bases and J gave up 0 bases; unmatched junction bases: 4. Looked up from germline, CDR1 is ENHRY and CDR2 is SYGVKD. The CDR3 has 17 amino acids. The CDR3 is CAISESTAGGSYNEQFF. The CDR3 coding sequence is TGTGCCATCAGTGAGTCGACGGCGGGGGGCTCCTACAATGAGCAGTTCTTC.

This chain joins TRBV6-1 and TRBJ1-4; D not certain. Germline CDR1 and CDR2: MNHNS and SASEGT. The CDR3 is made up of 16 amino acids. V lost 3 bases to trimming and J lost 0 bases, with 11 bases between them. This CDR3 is CASSEVWPATNEKLFF. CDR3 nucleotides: TGTGCCAGCAGTGAGGTCTGGCCGGCAACTAATGAAAAACTGTTTTTT.

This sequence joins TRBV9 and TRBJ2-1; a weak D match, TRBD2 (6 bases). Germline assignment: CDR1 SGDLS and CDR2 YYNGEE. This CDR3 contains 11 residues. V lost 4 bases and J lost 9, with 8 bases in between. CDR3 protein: CASSRGTEQFF. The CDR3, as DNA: TGTGCCAGCAGCCGGGGGACTGAGCAGTTCTTC.

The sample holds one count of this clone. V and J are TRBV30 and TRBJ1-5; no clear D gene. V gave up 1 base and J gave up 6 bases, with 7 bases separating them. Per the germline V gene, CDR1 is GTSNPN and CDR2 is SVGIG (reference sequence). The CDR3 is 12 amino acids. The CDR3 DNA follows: TGTGCCTGGAGTGGAGAGAGTCAGCCCCAGCATTTT. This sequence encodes CAWSGESQPQHF.

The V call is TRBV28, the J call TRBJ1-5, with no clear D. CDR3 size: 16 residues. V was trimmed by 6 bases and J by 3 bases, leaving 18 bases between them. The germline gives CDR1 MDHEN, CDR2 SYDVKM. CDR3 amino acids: CASRLEGLVLNQPQHF. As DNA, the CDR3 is TGTGCCAGCAGATTGGAGGGTTTGGTACTCAATCAGCCCCAGCATTTT.

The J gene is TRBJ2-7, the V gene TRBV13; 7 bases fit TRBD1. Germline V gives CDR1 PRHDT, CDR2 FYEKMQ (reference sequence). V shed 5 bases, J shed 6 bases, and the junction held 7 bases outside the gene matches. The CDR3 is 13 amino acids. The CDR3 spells CASSPGTAPEQYF. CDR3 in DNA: TGTGCCAGCAGCCCGGGGACAGCACCCGAGCAGTACTTC.

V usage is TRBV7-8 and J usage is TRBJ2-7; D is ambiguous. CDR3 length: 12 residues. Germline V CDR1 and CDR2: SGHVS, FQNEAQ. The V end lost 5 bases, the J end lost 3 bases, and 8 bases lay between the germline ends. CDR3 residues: CASSSIDYEQYF. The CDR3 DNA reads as TGTGCCAGCAGCAGTATAGACTACGAGCAGTACTTC.

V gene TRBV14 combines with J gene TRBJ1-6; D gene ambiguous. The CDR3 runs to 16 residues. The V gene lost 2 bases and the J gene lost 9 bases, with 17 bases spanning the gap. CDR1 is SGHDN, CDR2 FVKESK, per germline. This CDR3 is CASSQLQAGESSPLHF. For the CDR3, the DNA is TGTGCCAGCAGCCAATTGCAGGCCGGGGAAAGTTCACCCCTCCACTTT.

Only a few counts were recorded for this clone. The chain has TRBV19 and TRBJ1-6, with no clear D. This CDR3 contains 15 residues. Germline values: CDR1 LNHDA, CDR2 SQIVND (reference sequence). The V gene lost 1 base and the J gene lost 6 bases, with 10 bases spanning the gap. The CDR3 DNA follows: TGTGCCAGTAGTATAGCCGACGGACGTAATTCACCCCTCCACTTT. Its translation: CASSIADGRNSPLHF.

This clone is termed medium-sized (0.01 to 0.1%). DNA of the CDR3: TGTGCCAGCAGCGACCGGGACAGGGGGCTCGGCTACACCTTC. Amino acid sequence: CASSDRDRGLGYTF. The chain uses TRBV2 and TRBJ1-2; 12 bases align to TRBD1. CDR1 is SNHLY, CDR2 FYNNEI, per germline. V lost 6 bases to trimming and J lost 8 bases; unmatched junction nucleotides: 7. The CDR3 totals 14 residues.

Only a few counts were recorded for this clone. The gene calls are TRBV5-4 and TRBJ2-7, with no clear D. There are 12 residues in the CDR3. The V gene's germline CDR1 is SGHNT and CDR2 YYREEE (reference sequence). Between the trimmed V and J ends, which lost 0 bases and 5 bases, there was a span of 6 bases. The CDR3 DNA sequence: TGTGCCAGCAGCTTGGAAAGGCACGAGCAGTACTTC. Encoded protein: CASSLERHEQYF.

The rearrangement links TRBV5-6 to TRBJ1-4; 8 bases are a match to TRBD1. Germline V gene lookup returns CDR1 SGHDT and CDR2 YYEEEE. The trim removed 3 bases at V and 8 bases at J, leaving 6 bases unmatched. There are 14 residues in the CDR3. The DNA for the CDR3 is TGTGCCAGCAGCTCCGGGACAGGAGTCGAAAAACTGTTTTTT. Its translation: CASSSGTGVEKLFF.

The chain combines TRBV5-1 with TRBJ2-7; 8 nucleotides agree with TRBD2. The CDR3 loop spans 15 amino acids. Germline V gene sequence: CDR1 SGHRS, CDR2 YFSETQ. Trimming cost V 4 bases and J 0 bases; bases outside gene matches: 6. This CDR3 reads CASSPLGTSSYEQYF. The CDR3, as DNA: TGCGCCAGCAGCCCTCTAGGGACTAGCTCCTACGAGCAGTACTTC.

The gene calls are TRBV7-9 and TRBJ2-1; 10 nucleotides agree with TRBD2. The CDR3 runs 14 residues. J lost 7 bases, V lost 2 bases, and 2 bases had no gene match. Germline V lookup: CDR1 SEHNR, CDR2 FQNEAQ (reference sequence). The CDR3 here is CASSLTGLANEQFF. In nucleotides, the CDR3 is TGTGCCAGCAGCTTAACGGGACTAGCGAATGAGCAGTTCTTC.

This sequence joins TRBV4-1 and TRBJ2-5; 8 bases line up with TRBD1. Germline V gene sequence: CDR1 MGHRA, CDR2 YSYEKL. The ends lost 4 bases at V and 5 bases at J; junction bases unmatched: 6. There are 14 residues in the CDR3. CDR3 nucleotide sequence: TGCGCCAGCAGCCGGGGACAGGCTACGGAGACCCAGTACTTC. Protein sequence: CASSRGQATETQYF.

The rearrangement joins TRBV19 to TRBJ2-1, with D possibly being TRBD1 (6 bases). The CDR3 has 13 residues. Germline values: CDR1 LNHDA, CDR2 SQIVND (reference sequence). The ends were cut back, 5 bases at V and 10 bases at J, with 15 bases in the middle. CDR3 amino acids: CASSATGFGEQFF. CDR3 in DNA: TGTGCCAGTAGTGCGACAGGCTTTGGGGAGCAGTTCTTC.

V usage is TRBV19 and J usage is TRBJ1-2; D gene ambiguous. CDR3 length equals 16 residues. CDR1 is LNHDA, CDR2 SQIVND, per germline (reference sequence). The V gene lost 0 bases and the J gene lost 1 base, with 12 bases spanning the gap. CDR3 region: CASSIEGQEINYGYTF. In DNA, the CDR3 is TGTGCCAGTAGTATAGAAGGGCAGGAAATTAACTATGGCTACACCTTC.